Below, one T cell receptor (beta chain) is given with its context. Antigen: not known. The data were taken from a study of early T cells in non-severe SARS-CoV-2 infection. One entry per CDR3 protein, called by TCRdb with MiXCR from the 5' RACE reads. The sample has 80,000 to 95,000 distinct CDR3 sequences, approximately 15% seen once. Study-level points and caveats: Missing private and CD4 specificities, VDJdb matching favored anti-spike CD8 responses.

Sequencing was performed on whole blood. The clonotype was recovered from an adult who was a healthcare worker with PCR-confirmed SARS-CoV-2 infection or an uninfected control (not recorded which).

The CDR3 sequence: CASSSHGGYEQFF. CDR3 bases: TGTGCCAGCAGCTCACACGGGGGCTATGAGCAGTTCTTC. The chain employs TRBV5-6 and TRBJ2-1; D assignment may be TRBD1 or TRBD2 (6 bases each). The CDR3 is 13 residues long. CDR1 and CDR2 from the germline V gene are SGHDT and YYEEEE. Trimming took off 3 bases at V and 8 bases at J, with 12 bases between the two ends.